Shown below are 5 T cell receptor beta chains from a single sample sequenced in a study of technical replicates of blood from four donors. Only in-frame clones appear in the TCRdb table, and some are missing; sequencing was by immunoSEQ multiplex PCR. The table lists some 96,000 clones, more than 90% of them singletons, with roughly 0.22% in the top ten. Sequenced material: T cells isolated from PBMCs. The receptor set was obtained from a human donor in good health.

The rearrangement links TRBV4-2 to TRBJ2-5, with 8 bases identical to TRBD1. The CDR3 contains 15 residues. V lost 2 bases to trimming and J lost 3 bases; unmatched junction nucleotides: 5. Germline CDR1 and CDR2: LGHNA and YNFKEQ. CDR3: CASSQSTGGEETQYF. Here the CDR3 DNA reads TGTGCCAGCAGCCAATCAACAGGGGGTGAAGAGACCCAGTACTTC.

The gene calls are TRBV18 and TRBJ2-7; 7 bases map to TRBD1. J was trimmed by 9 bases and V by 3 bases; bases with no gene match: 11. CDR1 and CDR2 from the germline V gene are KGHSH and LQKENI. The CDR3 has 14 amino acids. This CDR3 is CASSPSGTAEGQYF. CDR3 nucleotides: TGTGCCAGCTCACCTTCGGGGACAGCTGAAGGGCAGTACTTC.

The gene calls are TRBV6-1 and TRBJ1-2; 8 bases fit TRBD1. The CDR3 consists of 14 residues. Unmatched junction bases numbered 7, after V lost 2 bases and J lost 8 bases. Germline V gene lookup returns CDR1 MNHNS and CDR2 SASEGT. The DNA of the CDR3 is TGTGCCAGCAGTGAATCGGACAGGGTGCGAGGCTACACCTTC. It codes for CASSESDRVRGYTF.

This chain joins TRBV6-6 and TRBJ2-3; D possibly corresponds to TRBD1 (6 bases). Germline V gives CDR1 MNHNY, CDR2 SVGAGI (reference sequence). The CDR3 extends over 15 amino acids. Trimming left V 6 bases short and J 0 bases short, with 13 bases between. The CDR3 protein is CASSHTTGSTDTQYF. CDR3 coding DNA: TGTGCCAGCAGCCACACGACAGGAAGCACAGATACGCAGTATTTT.

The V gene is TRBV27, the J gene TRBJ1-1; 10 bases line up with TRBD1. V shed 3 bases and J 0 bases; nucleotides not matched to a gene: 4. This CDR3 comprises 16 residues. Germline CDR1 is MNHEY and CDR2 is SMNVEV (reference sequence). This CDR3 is CASSLGQGLLNTEAFF. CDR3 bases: TGTGCCAGCAGTTTGGGACAGGGGTTATTGAACACTGAAGCTTTCTTT.